The rows below give T cell receptor beta chains drawn from one sample of a study of vaccination and CD4 T cells after COVID-19. No antigens are known for them. TCRdb used MiXCR to reprocess the PCR reads, holding one entry per CDR3 protein. The sample has 7,600 or so distinct CDR3 sequences, roughly two fifths seen once. The sequenced sample consisted of CD4+ T cells from blood, cultured in vitro. The origin of the receptors is a human donor in good health. Both conserved end residues are part of each CDR3. The D gene is left open where the match is weak. A clone size is listed for some rows: how often the clone was seen (once, few, many), or a class if it is expanded.

clone size: few; J gene: TRBJ1-1; D gene: TRBD1; V gene: TRBV20-1; CDR3 protein: CSARDLNRGNTEAFF; CDR3 DNA: TGCAGTGCTCGTGACCTTAACAGGGGGAACACTGAAGCTTTCTTT
clone size: NA; J gene: TRBJ2-7; D gene: TRBD2; V gene: TRBV7-2; CDR3 protein: CASSLELAGGEQYF; CDR3 DNA: TGTGCCAGCAGCTTAGAACTAGCGGGTGGAGAGCAGTACTTC
clone size: few; J gene: TRBJ1-5; D gene: TRBD1; V gene: TRBV7-9; CDR3 protein: CASSWTGVNQPQHF; CDR3 DNA: TGTGCCAGCAGCTGGACAGGGGTCAATCAGCCCCAGCATTTT
clone size: NA; J gene: TRBJ1-1; D gene: TRBD1; V gene: TRBV25-1; CDR3 protein: CASGNEQGSAAFF; CDR3 DNA: TGTGCCAGCGGGAACGAACAGGGGTCTGCGGCTTTCTTT
clone size: NA; J gene: TRBJ2-2; D gene: NA; V gene: TRBV2; CDR3 protein: CASRTGGSDTGELFF; CDR3 DNA: TGTGCCAGCAGGACCGGTGGTAGCGACACCGGGGAGCTGTTTTTT
clone size: NA; J gene: TRBJ2-1; D gene: NA; V gene: TRBV7-8; CDR3 protein: CASAGDVQGGIDEQFF; CDR3 DNA: TGTGCCAGCGCTGGGGATGTGCAGGGTGGAATCGATGAGCAGTTCTTC
clone size: few; J gene: TRBJ1-2; D gene: NA; V gene: TRBV21-1; CDR3 protein: CASSKGRGPSPNYGYTF; CDR3 DNA: TGTGCCAGCAGCAAAGGCAGGGGCCCTTCCCCTAACTATGGCTACACCTTC
clone size: NA; J gene: TRBJ2-5; D gene: TRBD1; V gene: TRBV20-1; CDR3 protein: CSASPGTGGQETQYF; CDR3 DNA: TGCAGTGCTAGCCCCGGGACAGGGGGCCAAGAGACCCAGTACTTC
clone size: NA; J gene: TRBJ2-5; D gene: NA; V gene: TRBV2; CDR3 protein: CASSEGLGQTQYF; CDR3 DNA: TGTGCCAGCAGTGAAGGGCTAGGACAGACCCAGTACTTC
clone size: NA; J gene: TRBJ2-6; D gene: NA; V gene: TRBV15; CDR3 protein: CATSPRDWGLEGANVLTF; CDR3 DNA: TGTGCCACCTCACCTCGTGACTGGGGCCTGGAAGGGGCCAACGTCCTGACTTTC
clone size: few; J gene: TRBJ2-5; D gene: NA; V gene: TRBV6-1; CDR3 protein: CASSDYTPGETQYF; CDR3 DNA: TGTGCCAGCAGTGACTACACACCAGGGGAGACCCAGTACTTC
clone size: few; J gene: TRBJ1-1; D gene: NA; V gene: TRBV20-1; CDR3 protein: CSAPGGGDLDTEAFF; CDR3 DNA: TGCAGTGCTCCCGGGGGTGGAGATTTAGACACTGAAGCTTTCTTT
clone size: NA; J gene: TRBJ1-2; D gene: NA; V gene: TRBV20-1; CDR3 protein: CSARVDSLYGYTF; CDR3 DNA: TGCAGTGCTAGAGTCGACAGCCTCTATGGCTACACCTTC
clone size: NA; J gene: TRBJ1-1; D gene: NA; V gene: TRBV4-1; CDR3 protein: CASSQDTALEAFF; CDR3 DNA: TGCGCCAGCAGCCAAGATACCGCCCTTGAAGCTTTCTTT
clone size: NA; J gene: TRBJ1-2; D gene: TRBD1; V gene: TRBV7-2; CDR3 protein: CASSPASDRVNGYTF; CDR3 DNA: TGTGCCAGCAGCCCAGCTTCGGACAGGGTTAATGGCTACACCTTC
clone size: NA; J gene: TRBJ1-2; D gene: TRBD1; V gene: TRBV19; CDR3 protein: CASSTGQGAGDYGYTF; CDR3 DNA: TGTGCCAGTAGTACTGGACAGGGGGCAGGTGACTATGGCTACACCTTC
clone size: NA; J gene: TRBJ2-5; D gene: NA; V gene: TRBV20-1; CDR3 protein: CSASTGGETQYF; CDR3 DNA: TGCAGTGCTAGTACCGGGGGAGAGACCCAGTACTTC
clone size: few; J gene: TRBJ1-3; D gene: NA; V gene: TRBV7-3; CDR3 protein: CASSPEGGDTIYF; CDR3 DNA: TGTGCCAGCAGCCCGGAGGGGGGGGACACCATATATTTT
clone size: NA; J gene: TRBJ2-7; D gene: TRBD1; V gene: TRBV7-3; CDR3 protein: CASSFTSGGEQYF; CDR3 DNA: TGTGCCAGCAGCTTTACCTCAGGGGGCGAGCAGTACTTC
clone size: NA; J gene: TRBJ2-2; D gene: NA; V gene: TRBV20-1; CDR3 protein: CSFRDGLRTGELFF; CDR3 DNA: TGCAGTTTTCGAGATGGGCTTCGAACCGGGGAGCTGTTTTTT
clone size: NA; J gene: TRBJ2-5; D gene: NA; V gene: TRBV7-3; CDR3 protein: CASSLQRGGTQYF; CDR3 DNA: TGTGCCAGCAGCTTACAGCGAGGGGGGACCCAGTACTTC
clone size: NA; J gene: TRBJ1-4; D gene: TRBD1; V gene: TRBV4-3; CDR3 protein: CASSQYRGVDEKLFF; CDR3 DNA: TGCGCCAGCAGCCAGTACAGGGGTGTAGACGAAAAACTGTTTTTT
clone size: few; J gene: TRBJ2-3; D gene: NA; V gene: TRBV2; CDR3 protein: CATAGQSTDTQYF; CDR3 DNA: TGTGCCACCGCGGGACAGAGCACAGATACGCAGTATTTT
clone size: NA; J gene: TRBJ1-5; D gene: NA; V gene: TRBV10-3; CDR3 protein: CAISGTGNQPQHF; CDR3 DNA: TGTGCCATCTCTGGAACGGGCAATCAGCCCCAGCATTTT
clone size: few; J gene: TRBJ2-7; D gene: TRBD1; V gene: TRBV6-1; CDR3 protein: CASSGVGQGGYEQYF; CDR3 DNA: TGTGCCAGCAGTGGCGTGGGACAGGGGGGCTACGAGCAGTACTTC
clone size: NA; J gene: TRBJ1-6; D gene: NA; V gene: TRBV10-3; CDR3 protein: CAIQDGGDKSPLHF; CDR3 DNA: TGTGCCATACAGGACGGGGGAGACAAATCACCCCTCCACTTT
clone size: NA; J gene: TRBJ2-5; D gene: TRBD2; V gene: TRBV6-1; CDR3 protein: CASSRLAGGGQETQYF; CDR3 DNA: TGTGCCAGCAGTCGGTTAGCGGGAGGGGGACAAGAGACCCAGTACTTC
clone size: few; J gene: TRBJ2-2; D gene: NA; V gene: TRBV9; CDR3 protein: CASRRHFTGELFF; CDR3 DNA: TGTGCCAGCAGGAGACATTTTACCGGGGAGCTGTTTTTT
clone size: NA; J gene: TRBJ2-3; D gene: NA; V gene: TRBV20-1; CDR3 protein: CSARLGGSTDTQYF; CDR3 DNA: TGCAGTGCTAGGTTAGGAGGCAGCACAGATACGCAGTATTTT
clone size: NA; J gene: TRBJ2-1; D gene: TRBD2; V gene: TRBV29-1; CDR3 protein: CSVPRREGLNEQFF; CDR3 DNA: TGCAGCGTCCCCAGGAGGGAGGGATTAAATGAGCAGTTCTTC
clone size: NA; J gene: TRBJ1-5; D gene: NA; V gene: TRBV19; CDR3 protein: CASSFDSDQPQHF; CDR3 DNA: TGTGCCAGTAGTTTCGACAGTGATCAGCCCCAGCATTTT
clone size: few; J gene: TRBJ1-5; D gene: TRBD1; V gene: TRBV2; CDR3 protein: CASRRDSNQPQHF; CDR3 DNA: TGTGCCAGCAGGAGGGACAGTAATCAGCCCCAGCATTTT
clone size: few; J gene: TRBJ2-5; D gene: TRBD1; V gene: TRBV20-1; CDR3 protein: CSASPRDRGNQETQYF; CDR3 DNA: TGCAGTGCCAGCCCCCGGGACAGGGGTAACCAAGAGACCCAGTACTTC
clone size: NA; J gene: TRBJ2-3; D gene: NA; V gene: TRBV6-1; CDR3 protein: CASRLTDTQYF; CDR3 DNA: TGTGCCAGCAGACTCACAGATACGCAGTATTTT
clone size: NA; J gene: TRBJ2-1; D gene: TRBD2; V gene: TRBV20-1; CDR3 protein: CSARDPREGGEQFF; CDR3 DNA: TGCAGTGCTAGAGACCCGCGGGAGGGGGGTGAGCAGTTCTTC
clone size: NA; J gene: TRBJ2-7; D gene: NA; V gene: TRBV19; CDR3 protein: CASSRDPSSYEQYF; CDR3 DNA: TGTGCCAGTAGTCGGGACCCCAGCTCCTACGAGCAGTACTTC
clone size: NA; J gene: TRBJ1-1; D gene: NA; V gene: TRBV28; CDR3 protein: CASSLRGEAFF; CDR3 DNA: TGTGCCAGCAGTTTACGGGGGGAAGCTTTCTTT
clone size: NA; J gene: TRBJ1-2; D gene: NA; V gene: TRBV4-1; CDR3 protein: CASSQREEPNYGYTF; CDR3 DNA: TGCGCCAGCAGCCAACGAGAAGAACCTAACTATGGCTACACCTTC
clone size: NA; J gene: TRBJ1-2; D gene: NA; V gene: TRBV20-1; CDR3 protein: CSAWDKGANYGYTF; CDR3 DNA: TGCAGTGCCTGGGATAAAGGAGCTAACTATGGCTACACCTTC
clone size: NA; J gene: TRBJ2-1; D gene: TRBD2; V gene: TRBV27; CDR3 protein: CASSSIAGGERNEQFF; CDR3 DNA: TGTGCCAGCAGTTCGATAGCGGGAGGGGAGAGAAATGAGCAGTTCTTC
clone size: NA; J gene: TRBJ1-2; D gene: NA; V gene: TRBV28; CDR3 protein: CASTLLTGNYGYTF; CDR3 DNA: TGTGCCAGCACCTTACTAACAGGGAACTATGGCTACACCTTC
clone size: NA; J gene: TRBJ2-6; D gene: TRBD2; V gene: TRBV4-2; CDR3 protein: CASSQDSGAGANVLTF; CDR3 DNA: TGTGCCAGCAGCCAAGATAGCGGGGCTGGGGCCAACGTCCTGACTTTC
clone size: NA; J gene: TRBJ2-7; D gene: NA; V gene: TRBV7-2; CDR3 protein: CASSRSVAEREQYF; CDR3 DNA: TGTGCCAGCAGCCGTTCTGTAGCAGAGCGGGAGCAGTACTTC
clone size: NA; J gene: TRBJ2-4; D gene: NA; V gene: TRBV27; CDR3 protein: CASSPRDSKNIQYF; CDR3 DNA: TGTGCCAGCAGTCCGCGGGACAGCAAAAACATTCAGTACTTC
clone size: NA; J gene: TRBJ2-7; D gene: TRBD2; V gene: TRBV20-1; CDR3 protein: CSADDGGTSGTYEQYF; CDR3 DNA: TGCAGTGCCGATGACGGAGGGACTAGCGGGACCTACGAGCAGTACTTC
clone size: NA; J gene: TRBJ1-1; D gene: NA; V gene: TRBV18; CDR3 protein: CASSPVIRTEAFF; CDR3 DNA: TGTGCCAGCTCACCAGTGATACGTACTGAAGCTTTCTTT